This T cell receptor (beta chain) stems from a study of synovial regulatory T cells in juvenile arthritis (dated by TCRdb to between 2014 and 2017). A note on the overall study: Of the sequenced patients, three were therapy-naive, one was treated with methotrexate plus infliximab, several were treated with methotrexate, and one lacked treatment information. Using matched patient samples, the researchers compared TCRbeta CDR3 repertoires across three groups: blood iaTreg cells, other blood Treg cells and synovial fluid Treg cells. Treg and Teff subsets from more than ten JIA patients with active disease were included in the TCR repertoire comparisons. Although effector T cell subsets in the cohort were also sequenced for comparisons, the Treg dataset on its own covers only blood and synovial fluid Treg cells. The investigation overall reported the following: More CDR3 sequences were shared by synovial Treg cells with iaTreg cells than with other blood Treg cells, and a closer relation was confirmed by Chao-Jaccard similarity. iaTreg TCR repertoires were largely private across patients and partially overlapped with synovial Teff and blood CPL repertoires. Blood iaTreg cells showed lower TCR diversity than other blood Treg cells, consistent with antigen-driven expansion.

The donors for the TCR repertoire analysis were around 11 juvenile idiopathic arthritis patients with active disease who had not reached inactive disease, of whom 3 were polyarticular and 8 were oligoarticular. A median age of around 11 years (range roughly 2.1-25) and a median disease duration of around seven years (range 0.2-19.1) were recorded for the TCR-sequenced patients. The samples for TCR repertoire analysis were obtained at two Italian centres. Peripheral blood mononuclear cells were separated using a Histopaque-1077 density gradient and frozen in approximately 90% FCS with around 10% DMSO. The CDR3 contains 16 residues, cysteine and phenylalanine counted. No DNA is recorded. Reading the germline V gene (reference sequence) gives CDR1 LNHDA and CDR2 SQIVND. Points on this clone: It lacks a known antigen.

Library construction relied on the immunoSEQ multiplex PCR assay. TCRbeta CDR3 sequencing was carried out by Adaptive Biotechnologies. The study's own analysis went as follows. Repertoire similarity was assessed with the Chao-modified Jaccard index and with the median clonotype overlap from 200 random subsamples of equal sample size. The similarity analyses were run on either productive nucleotide sequences or amino acid sequences translated in silico. Hierarchical clustering with single linkage and t-SNE based on Chao-modified Jaccard distances were used to compare repertoires. Repertoire diversity was quantified with the Renyi index, after sample size normalisation, across a range of alpha values. The immuneACCESS repertoire file appears here via TCRdb, limited to in-frame rearrangements. These files lack a portion of the clones; in checked studies, under half of the deficit traces to unresolved V genes, and the cause of the others is not known. V, J and clone size are taken as reported in that table, and D and trimming were inferred from the DNA itself. The sample's table lists a count of roughly 9,900 clones. Around 1% of the sample belongs to the ten largest clones.

The sequence was obtained from a donor younger than 30 with juvenile idiopathic arthritis. Sequencing was carried out using Treg cells from blood. In light of the paper, this sample's cell subset or site label describes: remaining (HLA-DR-negative) circulating blood Treg cells. In this chain, TRBV19 is recombined with TRBJ2-5; TCRdb's D gene call, TRBD2, goes unchecked for lack of DNA. The CDR3 has the sequence CASSTVLTSGEETQYF.